One and the same sample provided the 14 T cell receptor beta chains below, sequenced in a study of blood T cells in healthy people across ages. Then a second PCR, running about 7 to 11 cycles, was carried out with a sample-barcoded 5' primer and a J-beta primer mix. TCRdb recomputed calls from the 5' RACE reads with MiXCR, one row per CDR3 protein. The sample yields hundreds of thousands of distinct CDR3 sequences, over 40% seen once. Sequencing input: blood. All receptors derive from a woman older than 75 in good health.

This clonotype was detected many times. This sequence joins TRBV5-1 and TRBJ2-3; 7 bases match TRBD1. Germline V gene data show CDR1 as SGHRS and CDR2 as YFSETQ. Trimming at V came to 4 bases and at J to 0 bases, leaving 5 bases not matched to a gene. This CDR3 comprises 15 residues. The CDR3: CASSHRDSSTDTQYF. The CDR3 DNA reads as TGCGCCAGCAGCCACCGGGACAGTAGCACAGATACGCAGTATTTT.

This clonotype turned up a few times. This chain joins TRBV12-3 or TRBV12-4 and TRBJ2-7, with 11 bases aligning to TRBD2. The DNA end is a closer match to TRBJ2-5, so the J assignment may be wrong. This CDR3 region has 13 residues. CDR3 DNA sequence: TGTGCCAGCGCAGCTAGCGGGGGGGAGACCCAGTACTTC. It is translated as CASAASGGETQYF.

This clonotype was seen ten or more times. This chain joins TRBV6-6 and TRBJ1-5; 7 bases map to TRBD1. The CDR3 extends over 20 amino acids. Germline CDR1 reads MNHNY; CDR2 reads SVGAGI (reference sequence). The V segment lost 2 bases and the J segment 0 bases; nucleotides outside the gene matches: 16. The CDR3 loop reads CASSYASTRGQLYSNQPQHF. The CDR3 nucleotides read TGTGCCAGCAGTTACGCATCGACTCGGGGACAGCTATATAGCAATCAGCCCCAGCATTTT.

This clonotype was seen a single time. The V call is TRBV12-3 or TRBV12-4, the J call TRBJ2-3; 12 bases map to TRBD2. The length of the CDR3 is 16 residues. V dropped 4 bases and J dropped 2; count of bases not matched to a gene: 4. The CDR3 nucleotides are TGTGCCAGCAGTTCTTCTAGCGGGGGGGTCACAGATACGCAGTATTTT. Its translation is CASSSSSGGVTDTQYF.

J is TRBJ2-6 and V is TRBV24-1; 7 bases agree with TRBD1. The CDR3 extends over 18 amino acids. Germline V gene data show CDR1 as KGHDR and CDR2 as SFDVKD. Losses at the gene ends were 0 bases for V and 0 bases for J; bases not matched to a gene: 4. This CDR3 reads CATSDLKGGDSGANVLTF. For the CDR3, the DNA is TGTGCCACCAGTGATTTGAAAGGGGGCGACTCTGGGGCCAACGTCCTGACTTTC.

This sequence joins TRBV3-1 and TRBJ2-7; 9 nucleotides match TRBD2. The end of the DNA is better explained by TRBJ2-5, so the J call may be wrong. Germline V gene data show CDR1 as LGHDT and CDR2 as YNNKEL (reference sequence). This CDR3 region has 19 residues. The CDR3 sequence: CASSQDLGASGVYDETQYF. CDR3 coding DNA: TGTGCCAGCAGCCAAGATTTGGGGGCTAGCGGGGTGTACGATGAGACCCAGTACTTC.

The sample holds a few counts of this clonotype. The CDR3 DNA is TGTGCCACCAGCAGAGATGGCCGAAATTCACCCCTCCACTTT. Residues: CATSRDGRNSPLHF. This sequence joins TRBV15 and TRBJ1-6; the D is unclear. Trimming left V 0 bases short and J 7 bases short, with 7 bases between. The CDR3 contains 14 residues. The germline gives CDR1 LNHNV, CDR2 YYDKDF (reference sequence).

To note about this clonotype: This may arise from a read error, as a much more abundant clone is one base away. The chain joins TRBV20-1 to TRBJ1-2; no clear D gene. The CDR3 has 10 residues. In germline, CDR1 is DFQATT, CDR2 SNEGSKA (reference sequence). The CDR3 is CRARLISYTF. The CDR3 coding sequence is TGCAGGGCTAGATTGATCAGCTACACCTTC.

A note on this clonotype: Since a much larger clone is just one base distant, this may be a read error. The rearrangement uses TRBV6-5 and TRBJ2-3; the match to TRBD1 covers 7 bases. This CDR3 has 14 residues. Germline CDR1 is MNHEY and CDR2 is SVGAGI. V trimming: 7 bases; J trimming: 2 bases; junction bases outside the gene matches: 6. The CDR3 nucleotides read TGTGCCAGCAACAAGGGGGCACTCACAGATACGCAGTATTTT. Protein: CASNKGALTDTQYF.

This clonotype was seen repeatedly, ten times or more. The chain links TRBV5-1 to TRBJ1-1; D gene uncertain. The V and J ends lost 2 bases and 1 base respectively, with 6 bases between them. Germline CDR1 reads SGHRS; CDR2 reads YFSETQ. The CDR3 sequence is 13 residues long. CDR3: CASSFRQNTEAFF. The CDR3 DNA reads TGCGCCAGCAGCTTCAGACAGAACACTGAAGCTTTCTTT. The entire variable domain, with the rest obtained from reference TRBV5-1 and TRBJ1-1, is as follows: KAGVTQTPRYLIKTRGQQVTLSCSPISGHRSVSWYQQTPGQGLQFLFEYFSETQRNKGNFPGRFSGRQFSNSRSEMNVSTLELGDSALYLCASSFRQNTEAFFGQGTRLTVV.

The chain links TRBV5-1 to TRBJ2-3; no clear D gene. CDR3 length equals 13 residues. V lost 5 bases, J lost 1 base, and 8 bases lay in between. Per germline, CDR1 SGHRS and CDR2 YFSETQ. The CDR3 spells CASRIDRTDTQYF. The CDR3 region has the DNA TGCGCCAGCAGAATCGACCGCACAGATACGCAGTATTTT.

This rearrangement joins TRBV7-2 to TRBJ2-3; 7 bases map to TRBD2. This CDR3 has 13 residues. With V trimmed by 7 bases and J by 7 bases, 8 bases remained unmatched. Per germline, CDR1 SGHTA and CDR2 FQGNSA. The CDR3 region is CASTREAGHTQYF. The CDR3, as DNA: TGTGCCAGCACCCGGGAAGCGGGGCATACGCAGTATTTT.

CDR3 DNA sequence: TGTGCCACCAGCACTCGCGGGGTCTACGAGCAGTACTTC. Its protein is CATSTRGVYEQYF. The chain couples TRBV15 to TRBJ2-7, with D tentatively TRBD2 (6 bases). Per germline, CDR1 LNHNV and CDR2 YYDKDF (reference sequence). V gave up 4 bases and J gave up 3 bases, with 10 bases separating them. This CDR3 contains 13 residues.

The chain couples TRBV12-5 to TRBJ2-3; D unresolved. The V and J ends lost 2 bases and 2 bases respectively, with 14 bases between them. The CDR3 runs 16 residues. Per the germline V gene, CDR1 is LGHNT and CDR2 is FRNRAP. The CDR3 protein is CASGLPHGRPTDTQYF. The DNA for the CDR3 is TGTGCTAGTGGTTTGCCTCATGGGCGGCCCACAGATACGCAGTATTTT.